This T cell receptor (beta chain) was retrieved from a study of shared clonotypes between healthy human individuals (dated by TCRdb to 2018 to 2021). As for the study more broadly: Three men and two women, aged 18 to 49 years, made up the cohort. To estimate repertoire size and how much clonotypes are shared between individuals, the study performed deep sequencing of blood TCR repertoires from a few healthy adults. To increase sequencing depth and limit assay-specific biases, TCR repertoire library preparation and sequencing were carried out by different laboratories using diverse techniques. Per donor, leukapheresis produced somewhere between about 0.9 and 9.5 billion PBMCs. Broad study findings and their caveats: Based on pairwise subsampling, the degree of clonotype sharing among donors was expected to be affected by sequencing depth. Sampling was limited to blood, and TCR repertoires in tissue likely differ from TCR repertoires in blood. Because the study included only a small number of donors, the genetic and exposure-history diversity represented was limited.

The junction shows trimming of 4 bases on V and 4 bases on J, plus 22 bases between the germline ends. The CDR3 covers 17 residues, taking in both the cysteine and the phenylalanine. This entry keeps only the CDR3 DNA: 51 bases, framed from base 1. CDR1 and CDR2, looked up from the germline V gene, are SGHAT and FQNNGV. In the case of this clone: Its antigen specificity is not known. Base qualities were left out, and no much larger clone turns up one base away.

Donors were healthy HIV-negative adults with no recently reported acute infections or vaccinations. All donors were Caucasian adults living in Nashville, Tennessee, USA. In the unsorted samples, approximately 85 million PBMCs were counted, and genomic DNA was extracted using the QIAamp DNA Blood Mini kit. Blood was obtained by leukapheresis, after which PBMCs were separated by Ficoll-Histopaque density gradient centrifugation and cryopreserved in liquid nitrogen vapor phase. TCR CDR3 regions were amplified from genomic DNA by multiplex PCR using the deep immunoSEQ assay. Genomic DNA extracted from each cell subset was distributed evenly over all wells of several immunoSEQ 96-well plates, and each plate served as one replicate. Each replicate PCR for unsorted PBMC received roughly 300 ng genomic DNA, equal to tens of thousands of T cell genomes. Ten immunoSEQ deep assay plates were used to sequence unsorted PBMC genomic DNA. Purified libraries were measured with a Qubit 3.0 fluorometer, size-checked on a Bioanalyzer 2100, and measured again with the KAPA Library Quantification kit. Each immunoSEQ 96-well plate was sequenced on its own single-read 150-cycle Illumina NextSeq 550 flow cell. The source study handled its data this way. The immunoSEQ output contained only junctional sequences without quality scores, so filtering could not match that applied to full-length reads. Sequences were annotated with PyIR, a Python wrapper for IgBLAST v1.9, using IMGT germline references to assign V/J genes and CDR3. Reads were filtered out if the reads had weak V/J assignments (E-value above 1e-6), no CDR3, stop codons, out-of-frame junctions, or ambiguous translated residues. V3J clonotypes were defined by identical inferred V gene, J gene, and CDR3 amino acid sequence. The percentage overlap between two repertoires was calculated by dividing the number of shared unique clonotypes by the size of the smaller repertoire. Repertoire richness was assessed with RTK rarefaction, the Chao1 estimator, and Recon v2.1 estimates of unobserved clonotypes. TCRdb mirrors the immuneACCESS table, restricted to in-frame sequences. Some clones are absent from its copies; in checked studies, under half trace to an unresolved V gene, and the reason for the others is unknown. V, J and clone size reflect that table, while D and trimming were determined from the DNA. Here the sample has roughly 490,000 clones; approximately 79% occur a single time. Around 12% of the sample goes to the ten largest clones.

The clonotype comes from a woman aged 40 to 50 in good health. Some clones in this sample may be carry-over from other donors' samples. The sequenced sample consisted of PBMCs. The sequence joins TRBV11-2 to TRBJ1-2, with a tentative D gene TRBD1 over 5 matching bases. The CDR3 has the sequence CASSSFTGRVGGYGYTF. In nucleotide form, the sequence is TGTGCCAGCAGCTCTTTTACAGGTCGGGTCGGAGGCTATGGCTACACCTTC.